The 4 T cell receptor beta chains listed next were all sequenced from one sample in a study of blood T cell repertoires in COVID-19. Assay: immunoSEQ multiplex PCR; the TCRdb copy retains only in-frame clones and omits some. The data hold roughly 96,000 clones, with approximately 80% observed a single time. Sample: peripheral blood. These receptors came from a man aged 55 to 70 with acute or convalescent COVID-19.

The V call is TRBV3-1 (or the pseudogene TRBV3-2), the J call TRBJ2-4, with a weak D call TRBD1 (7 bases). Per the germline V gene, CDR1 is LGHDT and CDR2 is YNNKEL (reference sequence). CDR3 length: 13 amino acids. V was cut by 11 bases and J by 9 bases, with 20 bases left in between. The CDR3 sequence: CAGSEGQGGIQYF. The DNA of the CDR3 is TGTGCCGGATCGGAGGGCCAGGGGGGCATTCAGTACTTC.

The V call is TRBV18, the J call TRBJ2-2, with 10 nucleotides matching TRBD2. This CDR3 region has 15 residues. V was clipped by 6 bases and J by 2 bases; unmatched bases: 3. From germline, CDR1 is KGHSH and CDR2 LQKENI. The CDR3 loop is CASSRTSGNTGELFF. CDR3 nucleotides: TGTGCCAGCTCGCGGACTAGCGGTAACACCGGGGAGCTGTTTTTT. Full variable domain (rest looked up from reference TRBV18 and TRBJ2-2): NAGVMQNPRHLVRRRGQEARLRCSPMKGHSHVYWYRQLPEEGLKFMVYLQKENIIDESGMPKERFSAEFPKEGPSILRIQQVVRGDSAAYFCASSRTSGNTGELFFGEGSRLTVL.

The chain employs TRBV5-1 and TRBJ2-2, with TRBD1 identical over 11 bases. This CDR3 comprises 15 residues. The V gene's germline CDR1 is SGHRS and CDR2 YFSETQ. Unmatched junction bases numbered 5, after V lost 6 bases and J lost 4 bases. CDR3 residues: CASNSGTGGTGELFF. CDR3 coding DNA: TGCGCCAGCAACTCCGGGACAGGGGGCACCGGGGAGCTGTTTTTT.

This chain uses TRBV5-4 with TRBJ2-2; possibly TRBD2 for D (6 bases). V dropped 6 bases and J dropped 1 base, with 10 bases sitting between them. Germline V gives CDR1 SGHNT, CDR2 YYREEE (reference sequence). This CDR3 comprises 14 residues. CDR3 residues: CASTREWNTGELFF. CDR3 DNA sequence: TGTGCCAGCACCCGGGAGTGGAACACCGGGGAGCTGTTTTTT.